The sequence of this TCR beta chain was determined in a study of blood T cells in healthy people across ages. The wider study: About one barcoded beta molecule per two T cells was captured by template switching.

Concerning this clonotype itself: What it recognizes is unknown.

Study conclusions and caveats: In these data, TCR beta diversity tracked strongly with naive T cell percentage. Possibly, changes in expanded clonotypes were confounded because donor CMV status was unknown.

A second roughly 7 to 11 cycle PCR used barcoded and J-beta primers. One entry per CDR3 protein results from TCRdb running MiXCR on the 5' RACE reads. The sample carries roughly 700,000 distinct CDR3 sequences, roughly 49% recorded once. The CDR3 loop spans 12 amino acids. CDR1 SQVTM and CDR2 ANQGSEA come from the germline V gene. The receptor was derived from a woman between 55 and 75 years old in good health. Material for sequencing was blood. The gene calls are TRBV29-1 and TRBJ2-5; possibly TRBD1 for D (5 bases). The J call may be faulty, since TRBJ2-7 better matches the DNA end. Written as DNA, the CDR3 is TGCAGCGTTGGGGCCACAGGACGCGAGCAGTACTTC. This gives the protein CSVGATGREQYF.